Listed below are T cell receptor beta chains from one sample, sequenced in a study of CD8 T cells in ankylosing spondylitis. From the 5' RACE reads, TCRdb called clonotypes with MiXCR, one entry per CDR3 protein. The repertoire includes roughly 140,000 distinct CDR3 sequences, around 43% of them detected once, and roughly 15% sits in the top ten. Sequencing was carried out using synovial fluid, either unsorted or a sorted T cell fraction (not recorded which). These receptors were taken from a male donor with ankylosing spondylitis. CDR3s include the opening cysteine and the closing phenylalanine or tryptophan. The order of the fields is D gene, J gene, V gene, clone size, CDR3 DNA, CDR3 protein. The D gene is left open where the match is weak. Expanded clones are given a class, and other clones once, few, many or no size at all.

D gene: .; J gene: TRBJ2-5; V gene: TRBV6-2/TRBV6-3; clone size: .; CDR3 DNA: TGTGCCAGCAGTTCCTCCTCTATGGGAGCTGGTGAGACCCAGTACTTC; CDR3 protein: CASSSSSMGAGETQYF
D gene: .; J gene: TRBJ2-1; V gene: TRBV20-1; clone size: few; CDR3 DNA: TGCAGTGCTAGAGCAGTTCACCTACACAATGAGCAGTTCTTC; CDR3 protein: CSARAVHLHNEQFF
D gene: TRBD1; J gene: TRBJ2-7; V gene: TRBV20-1; clone size: .; CDR3 DNA: TGCAGTGCTGAGGACAGGGACTCCTACGAGCAGTACTTC; CDR3 protein: CSAEDRDSYEQYF
D gene: .; J gene: TRBJ2-5; V gene: TRBV7-4; clone size: .; CDR3 DNA: TGTGCCAGCAGCTTAGCCGGGACACAAGGAGAGACCCAGTACTTC; CDR3 protein: CASSLAGTQGETQYF
D gene: TRBD1; J gene: TRBJ2-2; V gene: TRBV4-1; clone size: .; CDR3 DNA: TGCGCCAGCAGCCTTCTCCCCCGGGACAGATTCACCGGGGAGCTGTTTTTT; CDR3 protein: CASSLLPRDRFTGELFF
D gene: .; J gene: TRBJ2-1; V gene: TRBV4-3; clone size: .; CDR3 DNA: TGCGCCAGCAGCCAAGTAGTAGCCTACAATGAGCAGTTCTTC; CDR3 protein: CASSQVVAYNEQFF
D gene: TRBD1; J gene: TRBJ1-1; V gene: TRBV12-3/TRBV12-4; clone size: few; CDR3 DNA: TGTGCCAGCAGTTATTGGACAGGGGCCCCGATGGGGATCTTT; CDR3 protein: CASSYWTGAPMGIF
D gene: .; J gene: TRBJ2-2; V gene: TRBV9; clone size: few; CDR3 DNA: TGTGCCAGCACCATGGGCGATACCGGGGAGCTGTTTTTT; CDR3 protein: CASTMGDTGELFF
D gene: .; J gene: TRBJ2-5; V gene: TRBV25-1; clone size: .; CDR3 DNA: TGTGCCAGCAGTGATTTCCAAGAGACCCAGTACTTC; CDR3 protein: CASSDFQETQYF
D gene: .; J gene: TRBJ2-1; V gene: TRBV28; clone size: few; CDR3 DNA: TGTGCCAGCAGTTTCGTGAGAGTGGGGGGGCAGTTCTTC; CDR3 protein: CASSFVRVGGQFF
D gene: .; J gene: TRBJ2-1; V gene: TRBV6-2/TRBV6-3; clone size: .; CDR3 DNA: TGTGCCAGCAGTACCCGGGAGTCGGATGAGCAGTTCTTC; CDR3 protein: CASSTRESDEQFF
D gene: .; J gene: TRBJ1-5; V gene: TRBV27; clone size: .; CDR3 DNA: TGTGCCAGCAGTTTGTGTTGTGCGGATCAGCCCCAGCATTTT; CDR3 protein: CASSLCCADQPQHF
D gene: .; J gene: TRBJ2-1; V gene: TRBV7-6; clone size: few; CDR3 DNA: TGTGCCAGCAGCCCTCGGATGGGCGGAAGCTCCTACAATGAGCAGTTCTTC; CDR3 protein: CASSPRMGGSSYNEQFF